Sequencing of this TCR beta chain was carried out in a study of T cells after yellow fever vaccination. Germline V CDR1 and CDR2: WSHSY, SAAADI. The CDR3 extends over 15 amino acids. The ends were cut back, 0 bases at V and 0 bases at J, with 7 bases in the middle. Study results and limitations: Peaking on day 5 versus 15, the secondary response was faster but weaker. Clones that expanded after primary vaccination mostly reappeared after the booster (roughly 95% CD4, 80% to 90% CD8).

At least ten counts were recorded for this clonotype. Its target is not known. From the 5' RACE reads, TCRdb called clonotypes with MiXCR, one entry per CDR3 protein. The sample lists 25,000 to 30,000 distinct CDR3 sequences, more than 5% occurring once. Sequences were derived from CD8+ T cells sorted from PBMCs, sampled 10 days after the yellow fever booster vaccination. The V call is TRBV10-2, the J call TRBJ2-3; no firm D call. The receptor was isolated from a man aged 25 to 40 who received the YFV17D yellow fever vaccine. CDR3 region: CASSESSPSTDTQYF. CDR3 in DNA: TGCGCCAGCAGTGAGTCGTCGCCGAGCACAGATACGCAGTATTTT.